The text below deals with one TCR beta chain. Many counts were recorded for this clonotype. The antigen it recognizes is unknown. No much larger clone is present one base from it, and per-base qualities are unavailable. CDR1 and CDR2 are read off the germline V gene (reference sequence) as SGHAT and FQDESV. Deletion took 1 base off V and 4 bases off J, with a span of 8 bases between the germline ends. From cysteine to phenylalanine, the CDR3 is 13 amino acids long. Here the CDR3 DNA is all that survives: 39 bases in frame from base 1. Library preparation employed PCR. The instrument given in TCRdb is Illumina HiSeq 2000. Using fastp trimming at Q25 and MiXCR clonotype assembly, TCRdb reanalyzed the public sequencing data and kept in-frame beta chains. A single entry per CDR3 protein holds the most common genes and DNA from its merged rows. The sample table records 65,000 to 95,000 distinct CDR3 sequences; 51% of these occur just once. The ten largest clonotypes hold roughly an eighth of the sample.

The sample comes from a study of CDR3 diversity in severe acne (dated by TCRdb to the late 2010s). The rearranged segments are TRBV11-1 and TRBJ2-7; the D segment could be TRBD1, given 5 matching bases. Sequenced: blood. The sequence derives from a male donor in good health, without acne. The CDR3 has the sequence CASSLDRLYEQYF. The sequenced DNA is TGTGCCAGCAGCTTAGACAGGTTGTACGAGCAGTACTTC.